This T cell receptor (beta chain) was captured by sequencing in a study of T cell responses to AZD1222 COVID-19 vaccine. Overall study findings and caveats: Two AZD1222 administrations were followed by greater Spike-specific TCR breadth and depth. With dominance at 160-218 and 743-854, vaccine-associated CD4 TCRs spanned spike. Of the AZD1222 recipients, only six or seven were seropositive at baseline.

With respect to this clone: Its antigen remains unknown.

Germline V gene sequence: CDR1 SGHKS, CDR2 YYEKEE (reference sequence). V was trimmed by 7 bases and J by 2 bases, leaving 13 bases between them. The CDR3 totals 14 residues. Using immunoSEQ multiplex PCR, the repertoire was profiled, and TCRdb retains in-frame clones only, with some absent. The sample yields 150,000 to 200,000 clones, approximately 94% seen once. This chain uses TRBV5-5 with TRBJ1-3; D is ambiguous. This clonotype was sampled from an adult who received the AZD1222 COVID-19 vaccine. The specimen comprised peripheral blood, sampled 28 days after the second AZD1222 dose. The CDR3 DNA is TGTGCCAGCCGACCCCTCCTCACTGGAAACACCATATATTTT. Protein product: CASRPLLTGNTIYF.